Below are 22 T cell receptor beta chains sequenced from a single sample in a study of T cells in Graves' hyperthyroidism and ophthalmopathy. Template material for amplifying TCR beta CDR3 regions consisted of RNA transcripts. The HTBI set primed first-round TCR CDR3 RT-PCR. Using its own MiXCR run on the multiplex PCR reads, TCRdb lists one record per CDR3 protein. Of a few hundred thousand distinct CDR3 sequences in the sample, 14% were seen once. Sequenced sample: blood. Receptors were obtained from a woman younger than 30 with Graves' hyperthyroidism.

Turning to this clonotype: A much bigger clone sits one base away, suggesting this may be a read error. This sequence joins TRBV15 and TRBJ2-7; the match to TRBD1 covers 7 bases. The CDR3 has 17 residues. The V segment lost 0 bases and the J segment 4 bases; nucleotides outside the gene matches: 12. The germline V gene encodes CDR1 LNHNV and CDR2 YYDKDF (reference sequence). The CDR3 reads CATSRDSGTGDRYEQYV. CDR3 DNA: TGTGCCACCAGCAGAGATTCAGGCACAGGGGACCGATACGAGCAGTACGTC.

This clonotype appeared many times. The chain is built from TRBV12-3 or TRBV12-4 and TRBJ1-1; 7 bases are shared with TRBD1. V gave up 2 bases and J gave up 4 bases; unmatched junction bases: 4. This CDR3 contains 14 residues. The CDR3 sequence: CASSLKGAGTEAFF. In nucleotides, the CDR3 is TGTGCCAGCAGTTTAAAGGGGGCTGGCACTGAAGCTTTCTTT.

This clonotype has ten or more counts. J is TRBJ1-1 and V is TRBV5-1; 9 positions match TRBD1. The germline V gene encodes CDR1 SGHRS and CDR2 YFSETQ. Unmatched junction bases numbered 6, after V lost 1 base and J lost 2 bases. The CDR3 sequence is 16 residues long. As DNA, the CDR3 is TGCGCCAGCAGCTTGAGGACAGGGGTCGCAAACACTGAAGCTTTCTTT. As protein: CASSLRTGVANTEAFF.

This clonotype was counted many times. The chain joins TRBV10-3 to TRBJ2-2, with 16 bases that match TRBD2. The germline gives CDR1 ENHRY, CDR2 SYGVKD. The CDR3 has 17 amino acids. The V gene end was trimmed by 5 bases and the J gene end by 5 bases; junction bases not matched to a gene: 5. The CDR3, as DNA: TGTGCCATCAGTTCCGGGACTAGCGGGAGGGGGACCGGGGAGCTGTTTTTT. It yields the protein CAISSGTSGRGTGELFF.

In its sample, this clonotype was seen many times. The chain couples TRBV6-1 to TRBJ1-5; D may be TRBD1 (6 bases). Germline V gene sequence: CDR1 MNHNS, CDR2 SASEGT. The CDR3 consists of 18 residues. Deletions cut 0 bases from V and 4 bases from J, with 19 bases between. In DNA form, the CDR3 reads TGTGCCAGCAGTGAAGCTCGGGGGGTCAGTGGACAGAATCAGCCCCAGCATTTT. This translates into CASSEARGVSGQNQPQHF.

This clonotype was counted ten times or more. The chain combines TRBV12-3 or TRBV12-4 with TRBJ2-3; D is perhaps TRBD1 (6 bases). Trimming removed 4 bases from V and 2 bases from J, with 10 bases in between. The CDR3 length is 14 residues. This CDR3 reads CASSSTGVTDTQYF. The CDR3 DNA sequence: TGTGCCAGCAGTTCGACAGGCGTCACAGATACGCAGTATTTT.

This clonotype has only a few counts. The chain recombines TRBV5-1 with TRBJ2-7, with 10 bases matching TRBD1. The CDR3 length is 14 residues. V lost 4 bases, J lost 5 bases, and 6 bases stayed unmatched. Germline values: CDR1 SGHRS, CDR2 YFSETQ. CDR3 residues: CASSVGQGLDEQYF. Written as DNA, the CDR3 is TGCGCCAGCAGCGTGGGACAGGGGCTTGACGAGCAGTACTTC.

The V gene is TRBV6-5, the J gene TRBJ2-3; 10 nucleotides agree with TRBD2. The ends lost 2 bases at V and 9 bases at J; junction bases unmatched: 11. This CDR3 is 16 amino acids long. Germline-derived CDR1 and CDR2 are MNHEY and SVGAGI. CDR3 DNA sequence: TGTGCCAGCAGTTACGGCGGACTAGCGGCCGGCAGCACGCAGTATTTT. As protein: CASSYGGLAAGSTQYF.

This clonotype appeared many times. The rearrangement uses TRBV30 and TRBJ1-2; D is possibly TRBD1 (5 bases). There are 18 residues in the CDR3. Germline-derived CDR1 and CDR2 are GTSNPN and SVGIG (reference sequence). V lost 2 bases and J lost 5, with 27 bases in between. The CDR3 sequence: CAWSSRGPGMGYGYGYTF. The CDR3 nucleotides are TGTGCCTGGAGTTCACGCGGCCCAGGGATGGGCTATGGGTATGGCTACACCTTC.

The genes are TRBV7-3 and TRBJ2-2; D gene ambiguous. CDR3 length equals 16 residues. Per germline, CDR1 SGHTA and CDR2 FQGTGA. Deletions cut 1 base from V and 6 bases from J, with 15 bases between. In DNA, the CDR3 is TGTGCCAGCAGCTTAAACGGTGGGGAATTCCCCGGGGAGCTGTTTTTT. Residues: CASSLNGGEFPGELFF.

This clonotype was seen at least ten times. The rearrangement joins TRBV3-1 to TRBJ2-5; 7 bases line up with TRBD2. The CDR3 consists of 13 residues. With V trimmed by 3 bases and J by 5 bases, 3 bases remained unmatched. Germline V gene data show CDR1 as LGHDT and CDR2 as YNNKEL (reference sequence). The CDR3 region is CASSHQGGETQYF. In DNA, the CDR3 is TGTGCCAGCAGCCACCAGGGAGGGGAGACCCAGTACTTC.

The table lists this clonotype with many counts. This chain joins TRBV5-1 and TRBJ2-7; unclear D gene. The CDR3 is made up of 14 amino acids. The germline V gene encodes CDR1 SGHRS and CDR2 YFSETQ. V lost 0 bases to trimming and J lost 5 bases, with 12 bases between them. The CDR3 is CASSLGQGDHEQYV. DNA for the CDR3: TGCGCCAGCAGCTTGGGACAAGGAGACCACGAGCAGTACGTC.

Many counts were recorded for this clonotype. The chain is built from TRBV13 and TRBJ1-2; the D is unclear. This CDR3 region has 16 residues. Germline CDR1 and CDR2: PRHDT and FYEKMQ (reference sequence). Deletions cut 1 base from V and 0 bases from J, with 12 bases between. CDR3 DNA sequence: TGTGCCAGCAGCTTAGCGGTGGCAGCTGCTAACTATGGCTACACCTTC. Residues: CASSLAVAAANYGYTF. Variable domain in full (rest from reference TRBV13 and TRBJ1-2): AAGVIQSPRHLIKEKRETATLKCYPIPRHDTVYWYQQGPGQDPQFLISFYEKMQSDKGSIPDRFSAQQFSDYHSELNMSSLELGDSALYFCASSLAVAAANYGYTFGSGTRLTVV.

The chain recombines TRBV7-4 with TRBJ2-7; 10 bases agree with TRBD1. CDR3 length: 16 amino acids. J lost 2 bases, V lost 4 bases, and 8 bases had no gene match. Germline V gives CDR1 SGHVT, CDR2 SQSDAQ. In DNA form, the CDR3 reads TGTGCCAGCAGCTCGGGACAGGGGCCTCTGACCTACGAGCAGTACGTC. Protein sequence: CASSSGQGPLTYEQYV.

This clonotype was found many times. The CDR3 sequence is CASSRQANYGYTF. Here the CDR3 DNA reads TGTGCCAGCTCACGACAGGCTAACTATGGCTACACCTTC. The chain links TRBV18 to TRBJ1-2; tentative D call: TRBD1 (6 bases). The V gene lost 4 bases and the J gene lost 0 bases, with 6 bases spanning the gap. This CDR3 region has 13 residues. Germline CDR1 reads KGHSH; CDR2 reads LQKENI.

This clonotype has ten or more counts. This rearrangement joins TRBV4-1 to TRBJ2-2, with 9 bases fitting TRBD1. Trimming removed 1 base from V and 5 bases from J; junction bases left unmatched: 2. The CDR3 runs to 15 residues. Germline V CDR1 and CDR2: MGHRA, YSYEKL. The CDR3 loop is CASSQADRGTGELFF. Written as DNA, the CDR3 is TGCGCCAGCAGCCAAGCCGACAGGGGGACCGGGGAGCTGTTTTTT.

This clonotype was counted only a few times. The chain uses TRBV12-3 or TRBV12-4 and TRBJ2-5; D is possibly TRBD2 (6 bases). This CDR3 spans 15 amino acids. Trimming pared 3 bases from V and 2 bases from J, leaving 13 bases between. For the CDR3, the DNA is TGTGCCAGCAGTTTGGGGGGAAGTTTACAAGAGACCCAGTACTTC. It specifies CASSLGGSLQETQYF.

This clonotype was found many times. The J gene is TRBJ1-1, the V gene TRBV2; D gene ambiguous. The CDR3 has 12 amino acids. V was shortened by 5 bases and J by 0 bases, with 4 bases between the two germline ends. In germline, CDR1 is SNHLY, CDR2 FYNNEI. CDR3 bases: TGTGCCAGCAGTTCCGTGAACACTGAAGCTTTCTTT. This translates into CASSSVNTEAFF.

This clonotype occurred a few times. A read error is possible here, since a much larger clone lies one base away. The chain uses TRBV2 and TRBJ2-3; the D is unclear. V shed 8 bases and J shed 7 bases, with 19 bases lying between them. CDR1 and CDR2 from the germline V gene are SNHLY and FYNNEI. The CDR3 runs to 14 residues. In nucleotides, the CDR3 is TGTGCCAGCGGTGGTACATCCGGGTCTAATACGCAGTATTTT. Translated, it gives CASGGTSGSNTQYF. Together with reference TRBV2 and TRBJ2-3, the CDR3 gives the full variable domain: EPEVTQTPSHQVTQMGQEVILRCVPISNHLYFYWYRQILGQKVEFLVSFYNNEISEKSEIFDDQFSVERPDGSNFTLKIRSTKLEDSAMYFCASGGTSGSNTQYFGPGTRLTVL.

Comments on this clonotype: A junction end diverges from the germline sequence, so it may reflect a read error. The chain carries TRBV3-1 and TRBJ1-1; 12 bases align to TRBD1. From germline, CDR1 is LGHDT and CDR2 YNNKEL (reference sequence). The CDR3 length is 15 residues. The CDR3 sequence is CASSSRDRGLVEALF. The CDR3 nucleotides read TGTGCCAGCAGCTCCCGGGACAGGGGGCTGGTTGAAGCTCTCTTT. Variable domain in full (rest from reference TRBV3-1 and TRBJ1-1): DTAVSQTPKYLVTQMGNDKSIKCEQNLGHDTMYWYKQDSKKFLKIMFSYNNKELIINETVPNRFSPKSPDKAHLNLHINSLELGDSAVYFCASSSRDRGLVEALFGQGTRLTVV.

This clonotype was counted ten times or more. The V and J genes are TRBV2 and TRBJ1-4; TRBD1 is a possible D gene (5 bases). This CDR3 has 13 amino acids. Germline assignment: CDR1 SNHLY and CDR2 FYNNEI. V dropped 1 base and J dropped 7 bases, with 7 bases sitting between them. CDR3 region: CASSEGGFEKLFF. In nucleotides, the CDR3 is TGTGCCAGCAGTGAAGGGGGCTTTGAAAAACTGTTTTTT.

The V gene is TRBV11-3, the J gene TRBJ2-7, with D perhaps matching TRBD1 or TRBD2 (7 bases each). CDR3 length: 15 amino acids. Trimming cost V 7 bases and J 2 bases, with 18 bases left between them. Germline values: CDR1 SGHNT, CDR2 YENEEA. The CDR3 nucleotides are TGTGCCAGCACCGACCAGGGGGGGTACACCTACGAGCAGTACTTC. This sequence encodes CASTDQGGYTYEQYF.